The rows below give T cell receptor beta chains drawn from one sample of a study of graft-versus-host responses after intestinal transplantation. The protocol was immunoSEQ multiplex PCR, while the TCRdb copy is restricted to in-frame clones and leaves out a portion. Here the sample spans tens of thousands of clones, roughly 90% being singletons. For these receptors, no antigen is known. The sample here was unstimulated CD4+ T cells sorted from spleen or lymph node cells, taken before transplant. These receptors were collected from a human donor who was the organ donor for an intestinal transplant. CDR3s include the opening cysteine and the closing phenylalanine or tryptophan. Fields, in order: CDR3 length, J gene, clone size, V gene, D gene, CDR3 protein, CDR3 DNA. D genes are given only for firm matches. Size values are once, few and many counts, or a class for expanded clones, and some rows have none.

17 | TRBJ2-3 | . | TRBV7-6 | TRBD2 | CASSPILAGGGADTQYF | TGTGCCAGCAGCCCAATCTTAGCGGGAGGTGGAGCAGATACGCAGTATTTT
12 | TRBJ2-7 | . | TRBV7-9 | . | CASSWTDYEQYF | TGTGCCAGCAGCTGGACAGACTACGAGCAGTACTTC
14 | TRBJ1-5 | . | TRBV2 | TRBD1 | CASRPGGVFQPQHF | TGTGCCAGCAGACCAGGGGGCGTTTTTCAGCCCCAGCATTTT
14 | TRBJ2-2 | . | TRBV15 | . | CATSRERGTGELFF | TGTGCCACCAGCAGAGAAAGGGGTACCGGGGAGCTGTTTTTT
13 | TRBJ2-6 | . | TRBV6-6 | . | CASTSGGSNVLTF | TGTGCCAGCACCTCCGGGGGATCCAACGTCCTGACTTTC
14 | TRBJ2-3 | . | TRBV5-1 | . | CASSPGDSTDTQYF | TGCGCCAGCAGCCCGGGGGACAGCACAGATACGCAGTATTTT
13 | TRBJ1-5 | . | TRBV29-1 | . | CSVRGGSGQPQHF | TGCAGCGTTCGAGGGGGAAGCGGTCAGCCCCAGCATTTT
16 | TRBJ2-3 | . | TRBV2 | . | CASSAEGIQVTDTQYF | TGTGCCAGCAGTGCGGAGGGTATCCAAGTCACAGATACGCAGTATTTT
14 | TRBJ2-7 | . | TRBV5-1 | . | CASSLQPGTYEQYF | TGCGCCAGCAGCTTACAACCGGGAACCTACGAGCAGTACTTC
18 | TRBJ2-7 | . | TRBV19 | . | CASTPGTRAVYPSYEQYF | TGTGCCAGCACACCGGGGACAAGGGCGGTTTATCCCTCCTACGAGCAGTACTTC
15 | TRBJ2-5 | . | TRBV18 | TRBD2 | CASSLLPGGGETQYF | TGTGCCAGCTCACTCTTACCCGGGGGGGGAGAGACCCAGTACTTC
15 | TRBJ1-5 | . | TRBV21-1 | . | CASSDEGRSNQPQHF | TGTGCCAGCAGCGACGAGGGCAGAAGCAATCAGCCCCAGCATTTT
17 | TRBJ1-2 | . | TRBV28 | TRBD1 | CASSLSDSKTGGSGYTF | TGTGCCAGCAGTTTATCTGACTCCAAGACAGGGGGAAGTGGCTACACCTTC
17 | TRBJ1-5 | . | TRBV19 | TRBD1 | CASSIGMTGGVSQPQHF | TGTGCCAGTAGTATAGGAATGACAGGGGGCGTCAGTCAGCCCCAGCATTTT
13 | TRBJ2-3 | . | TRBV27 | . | CASSSGGTDTQYF | TGTGCCAGCTCGTCGGGCGGGACAGATACGCAGTATTTT
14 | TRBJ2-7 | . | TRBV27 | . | CASSFFWSSYEQYF | TGTGCCAGCAGTTTTTTCTGGAGCTCCTACGAGCAGTACTTC
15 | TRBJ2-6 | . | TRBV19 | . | CASSIQDSGANVLTF | TGTGCCAGTAGTATCCAGGATTCTGGGGCCAACGTCCTGACTTTC
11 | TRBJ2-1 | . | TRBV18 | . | CASSPSHEQFF | TGTGCCAGCTCACCGTCTCATGAGCAGTTCTTC
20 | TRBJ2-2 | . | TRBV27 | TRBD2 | CASSFRTGLAGGPNTGELFF | TGTGCCAGCAGTTTCCGCACCGGACTAGCGGGAGGGCCAAACACCGGGGAGCTGTTTTTT
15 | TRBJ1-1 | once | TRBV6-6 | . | CASSYPGQLNTEAFF | TGTGCCAGCAGTTACCCGGGACAACTGAACACTGAAGCTTTCTTT
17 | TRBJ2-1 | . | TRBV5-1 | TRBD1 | CASSTDRGSGTYNEQFF | TGCGCCAGCAGCACGGACAGGGGGTCCGGCACCTACAATGAGCAGTTCTTC
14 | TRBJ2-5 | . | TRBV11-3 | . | CASSQGTGKETQYF | TGTGCCAGCAGCCAAGGAACAGGGAAAGAGACCCAGTACTTC
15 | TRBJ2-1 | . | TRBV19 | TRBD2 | CASSPSGRRYNEQFF | TGTGCCAGTAGTCCTAGCGGGAGGAGATACAATGAGCAGTTCTTC
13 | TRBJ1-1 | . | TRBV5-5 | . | CASSPAPLVGAFF | TGTGCCAGCAGCCCAGCGCCTCTCGTCGGAGCTTTCTTT
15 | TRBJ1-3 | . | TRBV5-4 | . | CASSLAGGSGNTIYF | TGTGCCAGCAGCTTGGCCGGAGGGAGTGGAAACACCATATATTTT
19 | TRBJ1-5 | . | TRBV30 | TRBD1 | CAWSTSYLGTAELNQPQHF | TGTGCCTGGAGTACATCTTACCTCGGGACAGCGGAACTCAATCAGCCCCAGCATTTT
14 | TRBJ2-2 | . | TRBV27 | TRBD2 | CASRSGGVTGELFF | TGTGCCAGCCGATCGGGGGGGGTAACCGGGGAGCTGTTTTTT
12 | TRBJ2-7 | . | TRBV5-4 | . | CASSLSGLEQYF | TGTGCCAGCAGCCTATCAGGGCTCGAGCAGTACTTC
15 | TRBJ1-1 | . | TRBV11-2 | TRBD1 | CASSRRGQLNTEAFF | TGTGCCAGCAGCAGAAGGGGACAGTTGAACACTGAAGCTTTCTTT
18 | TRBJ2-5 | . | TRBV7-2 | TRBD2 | CASSLAPAGGPSSETQYF | TGTGCCAGCAGCTTAGCCCCAGCGGGAGGGCCTTCTTCGGAGACCCAGTACTTC
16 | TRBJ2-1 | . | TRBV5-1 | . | CASSPTSGVGGNEQFF | TGCGCCAGCAGCCCGACCTCAGGGGTCGGTGGCAATGAGCAGTTCTTC
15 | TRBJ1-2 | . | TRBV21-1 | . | CASSQTGEVNYGYTF | TGTGCCAGCAGCCAAACAGGGGAAGTTAACTATGGCTACACCTTC
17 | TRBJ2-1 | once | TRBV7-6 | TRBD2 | CASSLNSGRASYNEQFF | TGTGCCAGCAGCTTAAATAGCGGGAGGGCCTCCTACAATGAGCAGTTCTTC